These 4 T cell receptor beta chains originate from one sample sequenced in a study of blood T cells in healthy people across ages. For the second PCR, which ran for about 6 to 11 cycles, a sample-barcoded 5' primer and a J-beta primer mix were used. A single record per CDR3 protein comes from TCRdb applying MiXCR to the 5' RACE reads. The repertoire includes 980,000 or so distinct CDR3 sequences, about 48% of them detected once, and roughly an eighth sits in the top ten. Sequencing used blood. The receptors were sampled from a man aged 30-40 years in good health.

This chain joins TRBV10-3 and TRBJ2-3, with TRBD2 matching 8 bases. From germline, CDR1 is ENHRY and CDR2 SYGVKD. The CDR3 runs 18 residues. V shed 2 bases and J 4 bases; nucleotides not matched to a gene: 14. This CDR3 reads CAISEGRREDLSADTQYF. CDR3 DNA sequence: TGTGCCATCAGTGAGGGACGGCGGGAGGATCTCTCCGCAGATACGCAGTATTTT.

The chain is built from TRBV4-2 and TRBJ1-1, with a possible D match to TRBD1 (5 bases). Germline CDR1 is LGHNA and CDR2 is YNFKEQ. The CDR3 is 14 amino acids. Trimming removed 4 bases at V and 4 bases at J, with 13 bases between. The CDR3 protein is CASSPETESTEAFF. CDR3 DNA sequence: TGTGCCAGCAGCCCAGAGACAGAGAGCACTGAAGCTTTCTTT.

This sequence joins TRBV30 and TRBJ2-7; 8 bases map to TRBD2. The junction had 11 bases not matched to a gene; V was cut back by 7 bases and J by 3 bases. Germline assignment: CDR1 GTSNPN and CDR2 SVGIG (reference sequence). The CDR3 runs 14 residues. As DNA, the CDR3 is TGTGCCTCCCATGGAGCGGGGGTTCTCTACGAGCAGTACTTC. This codes for CASHGAGVLYEQYF.

The chain combines TRBV7-9 with TRBJ1-2; D is unclear. Trimming took off 5 bases at V and 0 bases at J, with 13 bases between the two ends. Germline-derived CDR1 and CDR2 are SEHNR and FQNEAQ (reference sequence). There are 15 residues in the CDR3. CDR3 protein: CASSPRSLSNYGYTF. The CDR3 DNA is TGTGCCAGCAGCCCCCGGAGTCTCTCTAACTATGGCTACACCTTC.